The rows below give T cell receptor beta chains drawn from one sample of a study of circulating and synovial CD4+ cells in juvenile arthritis. The assay was immunoSEQ multiplex PCR, and TCRdb's table has in-frame clones only and misses some. The sample holds about 32,000 clones, nearly 95% seen once. The sample taken for sequencing was CD4+ T cells from blood. Receptors originate from a human donor with juvenile idiopathic arthritis. CDR3s include the opening cysteine and the closing phenylalanine or tryptophan. A D gene is named only where the DNA matches it firmly. Some rows have no size entry. The others give once, few or many, or a class for an expanded clone.

D gene	clone size	V gene	J gene	CDR3 protein	CDR3 DNA
TRBD1	.	TRBV6-1	TRBJ1-1	CASRDKTGVDTEAFF	TGTGCCAGCAGGGACAAGACAGGGGTAGACACTGAAGCTTTCTTT
.	.	TRBV25-1	TRBJ2-1	CASRAGGGSYNEQFF	TGTGCCAGCAGAGCCGGAGGAGGGAGTTACAATGAGCAGTTCTTC
.	.	TRBV5-1	TRBJ2-1	CASRPDYNEQFF	TGCGCCAGCAGGCCAGACTACAATGAGCAGTTCTTC
TRBD2	.	TRBV9	TRBJ2-7	CASSVRLASDEQYF	TGTGCCAGCAGCGTACGACTAGCAAGCGACGAGCAGTACTTC
TRBD2	once	TRBV9	TRBJ2-3	CASSPRLAFSTDTQYF	TGTGCCAGCAGCCCCCGACTAGCATTTAGCACAGATACGCAGTATTTT
.	once	TRBV9	TRBJ2-1	CASSVGGRDSQQFF	TGTGCCAGCAGCGTAGGGGGCCGGGACTCCCAGCAGTTCTTC
TRBD1	.	TRBV6-5	TRBJ1-5	CASSRTGMGNQPQHF	TGTGCCAGCAGTCGGACAGGGATGGGCAATCAGCCCCAGCATTTT
.	few	TRBV6-6	TRBJ1-2	CASSTAQGSNYGYTF	TGTGCCAGCAGTACCGCTCAGGGGTCTAACTATGGCTACACCTTC
.	once	TRBV27	TRBJ2-7	CASSTGTPSYEQYF	TGTGCCAGCAGCACCGGGACACCCTCCTACGAGCAGTACTTC
TRBD1	.	TRBV5-5	TRBJ2-5	CASSTRTGEAQETQYF	TGTGCCAGCAGCACTCGGACAGGGGAGGCCCAAGAGACCCAGTACTTC
.	.	TRBV14	TRBJ1-1	CASSKITGRDTEAFF	TGTGCCAGCAGCAAGATAACAGGGAGGGACACTGAAGCTTTCTTT
.	.	TRBV2	TRBJ2-1	CASSEVRSYNEQFF	TGTGCCAGCAGTGAAGTCCGTTCCTACAATGAGCAGTTCTTC
TRBD2	.	TRBV28	TRBJ2-7	CASSSSGRSSYEQYF	TGTGCCAGCAGTTCTAGCGGGAGAAGCTCCTACGAGCAGTACTTC
.	once	TRBV27	TRBJ2-5	CASSSQGTARETQYF	TGTGCCAGCAGTTCCCAGGGGACGGCGCGGGAGACCCAGTACTTC
TRBD2	.	TRBV6-1	TRBJ2-2	CASSGRLADTGELFF	TGTGCCAGCAGTGGTAGGCTAGCGGACACCGGGGAGCTGTTTTTT
TRBD1	.	TRBV19	TRBJ1-2	CASSPTGQSYGYTF	TGTGCCAGTAGTCCCACGGGACAGAGTTATGGCTACACCTTC